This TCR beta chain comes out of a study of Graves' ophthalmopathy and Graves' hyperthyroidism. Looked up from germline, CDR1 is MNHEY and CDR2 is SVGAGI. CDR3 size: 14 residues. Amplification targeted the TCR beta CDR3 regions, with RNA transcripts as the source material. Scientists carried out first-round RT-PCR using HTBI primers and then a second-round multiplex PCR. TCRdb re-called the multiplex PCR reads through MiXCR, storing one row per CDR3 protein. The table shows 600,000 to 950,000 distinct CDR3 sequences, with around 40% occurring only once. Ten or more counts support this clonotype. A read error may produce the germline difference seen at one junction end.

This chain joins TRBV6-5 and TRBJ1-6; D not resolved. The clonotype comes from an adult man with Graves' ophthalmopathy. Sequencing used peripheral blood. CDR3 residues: CASSYAVDKSPLHF. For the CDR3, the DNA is TGTGCCAGCAGTTACGCTGTGGATAAGTCACCCCTCCACTTT.